This note documents a single TCR beta chain sequence. Its antigen is unidentified. Each of the donors was a healthy bone marrow donor. Looked up from germline, CDR1 is SEHNR and CDR2 is FQNEAQ (reference sequence). This CDR3 contains 15 residues. Trimming removed 5 bases at V and 4 bases at J, with 17 bases between. This record comes from a study of cytomegalovirus exposure and HLA in healthy donors. Looking at the study overall: The Caucasian-associated ancestry cluster held less than 85% of around 380 genotyped donors.

Researchers ran the PCR with 60 Vbeta and 13 Jbeta primers. Some clones are missing from TCRdb's copy, which holds only in-frame ones; the method was immunoSEQ multiplex PCR. The sample yields about 210,000 clones, 85% seen once. Points from the study as a whole: The only immune exposure information that was available was CMV serostatus. A few CMV-associated chains proved CMV antigen-specific in vitro.

V usage is TRBV7-9 and J usage is TRBJ1-1; D gene unclear. Source material: PBMCs. This receptor was taken from a girl aged 2-10 years in good health and CMV-seronegative. CDR3 protein: CASSPYGRGPTEAFF. CDR3 bases: TGTGCCAGCAGCCCCTACGGACGAGGGCCCACTGAAGCTTTCTTT.